This T cell receptor (beta chain) comes out of a study of siplizumab effects on memory and regulatory T cells. The CDR3 totals 14 residues. V lost 4 bases, J lost 4 bases, and 4 bases stayed unmatched. In germline, CDR1 is MDHEN, CDR2 SYDVKM. Clones were sequenced by immunoSEQ multiplex PCR, and TCRdb holds only the in-frame ones, with some missing. The table records roughly 68,000 clones, 96% of them present only once. Source material: naive CD8+ T cells sorted from blood. V is TRBV28 and J is TRBJ1-5; 7 positions agree with TRBD1. This TCR derives from a human donor in good health. The DNA for the CDR3 is TGTGCCAGCAGTTCGGGACAGCTAAATCAGCCCCAGCATTTT. Residues: CASSSGQLNQPQHF.